The next 5 T cell receptor beta chains were all read from a single sample in a study of T cell responses to AZD1222 COVID-19 vaccine. Produced via immunoSEQ multiplex PCR; TCRdb's table is partial and in-frame only. This sample has some 160,000 clones, with about 83% found just once. The sample consisted of peripheral blood, taken 28 days after the second AZD1222 dose. These receptors all come from an adult who received the AZD1222 COVID-19 vaccine.

On this clone itself: Other nucleotide sequences in the sample specify the same CDR3. This chain links TRBV6-5 with TRBJ1-2, with unresolved D. The CDR3 sequence is 13 residues long. Germline CDR1 and CDR2: MNHEY and SVGAGI. V was pared by 2 bases and J by 2 bases, with 6 bases between. In DNA form, the CDR3 reads TGTGCCAGCAGTTACGGGCAGAACTATGGCTACACCTTC. Translating it yields CASSYGQNYGYTF.

In DNA form, the CDR3 reads TGTGCCAGCAGCCAAGCACCCCTCCGCGGGGGAAACACCGGGGAGCTGTTTTTT. Its translation: CASSQAPLRGGNTGELFF. V usage is TRBV4-2 and J usage is TRBJ2-2; TRBD2 matches 7 bases. Germline CDR1 and CDR2: LGHNA and YNFKEQ. V shed 1 base and J 2 bases; nucleotides not matched to a gene: 10. This CDR3 is built from 18 residues.

The CDR3 nucleotides read TGTGCCAGCCGGAGGGAGCCCTATAGCAATCAGCCCCAGCATTTT. This codes for CASRREPYSNQPQHF. The chain links TRBV2 to TRBJ1-5; D is undetermined. V shed 8 bases and J shed 0 bases, with 14 bases lying between them. Germline-derived CDR1 and CDR2 are SNHLY and FYNNEI. CDR3 size: 15 residues.

This chain links TRBV18 with TRBJ2-7; 9 bases line up with TRBD2. Losses at the gene ends were 5 bases for V and 0 bases for J; bases not matched to a gene: 8. This CDR3 spans 16 amino acids. Looked up from germline, CDR1 is KGHSH and CDR2 is LQKENI. The DNA of the CDR3 is TGTGCCAGCTCATCGTTAGCGGGGGTCAACTCCTACGAGCAGTACTTC. Translating it yields CASSSLAGVNSYEQYF.

The chain has TRBV5-1 and TRBJ2-1; D is possibly TRBD2 (5 bases). The length of the CDR3 is 12 residues. V lost 4 bases to trimming and J lost 10 bases, with 12 bases between them. CDR1 SGHRS and CDR2 YFSETQ come from the germline V gene. The CDR3, as DNA: TGCGCCAGCAGCGGTGGACTTTCGGAGCAGTTCTTC. Protein: CASSGGLSEQFF.